The 25 T cell receptor beta chains below come from one sample, sequenced in a study of OX40 agonist ivuxolimab in advanced cancers. Repertoires were generated with immunoSEQ multiplex PCR, while TCRdb's copy carries only in-frame clones and drops some. The sample lists some 73,000 clones; just under 90% were seen once. The starting material was CD4+ or CD8+ T cells sorted from blood, obtained in a trial of the OX40 agonist ivuxolimab. Source of these receptors: an adult with an advanced solid tumor such as melanoma, head and neck, liver or kidney cancer.

This sequence joins TRBV14 and TRBJ2-5, with D hard to call. With 1 base removed from V and 5 bases from J, the gap between germline ends came to 11 bases. Germline assignment: CDR1 SGHDN and CDR2 FVKESK. This CDR3 is built from 14 residues. The CDR3 loop reads CASSQASGRETQYF. The CDR3, as DNA: TGTGCCAGCAGCCAAGCCTCCGGACGCGAGACCCAGTACTTC. The complete variable domain, with remaining parts taken from reference TRBV14 and TRBJ2-5, reads EAGVTQFPSHSVIEKGQTVTLRCDPISGHDNLYWYRRVMGKEIKFLLHFVKESKQDESGMPNNRFLAERTGGTYSTLKVQPAELEDSGVYFCASSQASGRETQYFGPGTRLLVL.

The rearrangement links TRBV7-9 to TRBJ2-5, with no clear D. The CDR3 consists of 13 residues. CDR1 and CDR2 from the germline V gene are SEHNR and FQNEAQ (reference sequence). Deletions cut 5 bases from V and 5 bases from J, with 12 bases between. CDR3 DNA sequence: TGTGCCAGCAGCCCAATTGGCGGCGAGACCCAGTACTTC. This encodes CASSPIGGETQYF.

V usage is TRBV11-2 and J usage is TRBJ2-2, with D hard to call. Germline CDR1 and CDR2: SGHAT and FQNNGV. Between the trimmed V and J ends, which lost 7 bases and 4 bases, there was a span of 13 bases. The CDR3 runs 14 residues. The CDR3 reads CASTPRGVTGELFF. CDR3 DNA: TGTGCCAGCACCCCACGAGGAGTCACCGGGGAGCTGTTTTTT.

This sequence joins TRBV7-9 and TRBJ1-2, with 7 bases matching TRBD1. V shed 3 bases, J shed 6 bases, and the junction held 7 bases outside the gene matches. Germline V gene sequence: CDR1 SEHNR, CDR2 FQNEAQ (reference sequence). This CDR3 has 14 residues. CDR3 sequence: CASSFSQGIDGYTF. The CDR3 coding sequence is TGTGCCAGCAGCTTCTCACAGGGGATCGATGGCTACACCTTC.

This clone turned up a few times. J is TRBJ2-7 and V is TRBV11-2, with D tentatively TRBD1 (7 bases). V gave up 3 bases and J gave up 4 bases, with 13 bases separating them. In germline, CDR1 is SGHAT, CDR2 FQNNGV. The CDR3 extends over 14 amino acids. The CDR3 reads CASSFPGGGYEQYF. The DNA for the CDR3 is TGTGCCAGCAGCTTTCCAGGGGGAGGTTACGAGCAGTACTTC.

The chain uses TRBV30 and TRBJ1-1; D is uncertain. This CDR3 has 11 residues. Germline-derived CDR1 and CDR2 are GTSNPN and SVGIG (reference sequence). V was pared by 8 bases and J by 11 bases, with 18 bases between. The CDR3 sequence is CASRAPRQAFF. The CDR3 bases are TGTGCCAGCCGGGCTCCCCGTCAGGCTTTCTTT.

This clone was seen a handful of times. The rearrangement links TRBV9 to TRBJ2-1; 14 bases are a match to TRBD2. The germline gives CDR1 SGDLS, CDR2 YYNGEE. V was pared by 4 bases and J by 7 bases, with 10 bases of the junction left unmatched. This CDR3 comprises 17 residues. The CDR3 nucleotides are TGTGCCAGCAGCCCTCGGACTAGCGGGAGGATGGTTAATGAGCAGTTCTTC. This gives the protein CASSPRTSGRMVNEQFF.

The chain carries TRBV4-1 and TRBJ2-5; TRBD2 is a possible D gene (5 bases). V was pared by 0 bases and J by 5 bases, with 10 bases between. Germline CDR1 MGHRA, CDR2 YSYEKL. The CDR3 runs to 14 residues. CDR3 region: CASSQDFEGETQYF. For the CDR3, the DNA is TGCGCCAGCAGCCAAGATTTTGAGGGTGAGACCCAGTACTTC.

The genes are TRBV11-2 and TRBJ2-1, with 8 bases identical to TRBD2. The CDR3 runs to 14 residues. V was pared by 3 bases and J by 3 bases, with 1 base of the junction left unmatched. Germline CDR1 and CDR2: SGHAT and FQNNGV. Written as DNA, the CDR3 is TGTGCCAGCAGCTTTCTAGCGGGCTACAATGAGCAGTTCTTC. The encoded protein is CASSFLAGYNEQFF.

The V gene is TRBV18, the J gene TRBJ2-1; 8 positions match TRBD2. V trimming: 2 bases; J trimming: 4 bases; junction bases outside the gene matches: 13. Per germline, CDR1 KGHSH and CDR2 LQKENI. This CDR3 contains 18 residues. CDR3 DNA sequence: TGTGCCAGCTCACCAAACGGGTTGGGTAGCGGGATATACAATGAGCAGTTCTTC. This translates into CASSPNGLGSGIYNEQFF.

The CDR3 sequence: CASSLAADTEAFF. The DNA for the CDR3 is TGTGCCAGCAGCTTGGCAGCCGACACTGAAGCTTTCTTT. This chain connects TRBV11-2 to TRBJ1-1, with D unclear. The CDR3 is 13 residues long. CDR1 is SGHAT, CDR2 FQNNGV, per germline. Trimming shortened V by 3 bases and J by 3 bases, and 8 bases separated the two germline ends.

The V gene is TRBV9, the J gene TRBJ2-7; TRBD2 agrees at 7 bases. The V gene's germline CDR1 is SGDLS and CDR2 YYNGEE. Unmatched junction bases numbered 8, after V lost 3 bases and J lost 2 bases. The CDR3 is 15 residues long. The CDR3 loop is CASSESGTETYEQYF. The CDR3 nucleotides are TGTGCCAGCAGCGAGAGCGGGACGGAAACCTACGAGCAGTACTTC.

J is TRBJ1-5 and V is TRBV30; TRBD1 is a possible D gene (5 bases). The CDR3 consists of 14 residues. Trimming stripped 2 bases from V and 4 bases from J, with 12 bases between. Germline CDR1 and CDR2: GTSNPN and SVGIG (reference sequence). The CDR3 DNA follows: TGTGCCTGGAGTACCGGGACGGAAAATCAGCCCCAGCATTTT. Its translation is CAWSTGTENQPQHF.

The V and J genes are TRBV6-6 and TRBJ2-7; 9 positions match TRBD1. Trimming took 6 bases from V and 3 from J; bases not matched to a gene: 6. CDR3 length: 14 residues. Germline values: CDR1 MNHNY, CDR2 SVGAGI (reference sequence). In DNA, the CDR3 is TGTGCCAGCAGCCCGGACAGGGGAGACTACGAGCAGTACTTC. Translation gives CASSPDRGDYEQYF.

With respect to this clone: The same CDR3 also results from other DNA sequences found in this sample. The rearrangement joins TRBV7-9 to TRBJ2-7; D gene uncertain. Trimming removed 3 bases from V and 0 bases from J, with 0 bases in between. This CDR3 has 11 amino acids. The germline V gene encodes CDR1 SEHNR and CDR2 FQNEAQ (reference sequence). CDR3 nucleotides: TGTGCCAGCAGCTTCTCCTACGAGCAGTACTTC. It is translated as CASSFSYEQYF.

The chain links TRBV9 to TRBJ1-1; no firm D call. V was cut by 0 bases and J by 1 base, with 13 bases left in between. Germline V gene data show CDR1 as SGDLS and CDR2 as YYNGEE. The CDR3 covers 16 residues. The CDR3 here is CASSVGLATTNTEAFF. CDR3 DNA: TGTGCCAGCAGCGTAGGGCTGGCAACGACGAACACTGAAGCTTTCTTT. The complete variable domain, with remaining parts taken from reference TRBV9 and TRBJ1-1, reads DSGVTQTPKHLITATGQRVTLRCSPRSGDLSVYWYQQSLDQGLQFLIQYYNGEERAKGNILERFSAQQFPDLHSELNLSSLELGDSALYFCASSVGLATTNTEAFFGQGTRLTVV.

This clone was observed once. The chain links TRBV2 to TRBJ1-2; D is uncertain. The CDR3 loop spans 15 amino acids. The germline V and J ends were trimmed by 5 bases and 5 bases, with 18 bases remaining between them. The germline CDR1 and CDR2 sequences are SNHLY and FYNNEI. As DNA, the CDR3 is TGTGCCAGCAGTTTCCGACCTGAGAGAATTTATGGCTACACCTTC. Translated, it gives CASSFRPERIYGYTF. The entire variable domain, with the rest obtained from reference TRBV2 and TRBJ1-2, is as follows: EPEVTQTPSHQVTQMGQEVILRCVPISNHLYFYWYRQILGQKVEFLVSFYNNEISEKSEIFDDQFSVERPDGSNFTLKIRSTKLEDSAMYFCASSFRPERIYGYTFGSGTRLTVV.

The chain is built from TRBV2 and TRBJ1-1; D is unresolved. The V end lost 4 bases, the J end lost 0 bases, and 27 bases lay between the germline ends. CDR3 length: 20 amino acids. Germline CDR1 is SNHLY and CDR2 is FYNNEI. The chain's CDR3 is CASSADLFEAVVRMNTEAFF. CDR3 nucleotides: TGTGCCAGCAGTGCAGACCTTTTCGAAGCCGTCGTGCGGATGAACACTGAAGCTTTCTTT. The full variable domain, in which reference TRBV2 and TRBJ1-1 provide the parts outside the CDR3, is EPEVTQTPSHQVTQMGQEVILRCVPISNHLYFYWYRQILGQKVEFLVSFYNNEISEKSEIFDDQFSVERPDGSNFTLKIRSTKLEDSAMYFCASSADLFEAVVRMNTEAFFGQGTRLTVV.

The chain couples TRBV4-1 to TRBJ1-5; 9 bases agree with TRBD1. With 1 base clipped from V and 6 bases from J, the junction kept 7 bases outside the gene matches. This CDR3 comprises 16 residues. Germline V gene data show CDR1 as MGHRA and CDR2 as YSYEKL. DNA for the CDR3: TGCGCCAGCAGCCAAGCCCGAGGGACAGGGCTTCAGCCCCAGCATTTT. Translated, it gives CASSQARGTGLQPQHF.

The chain couples TRBV18 to TRBJ2-7; 7 bases align to TRBD2. This CDR3 comprises 16 residues. Trimming took 2 bases from V and 3 from J; bases not matched to a gene: 10. Germline CDR1 and CDR2: KGHSH and LQKENI. The CDR3 reads CASSPSLPGGGYEQYF. CDR3 in DNA: TGTGCCAGCTCACCATCGCTTCCAGGCGGGGGCTACGAGCAGTACTTC.

This chain links TRBV15 with TRBJ2-2; D unresolved. Germline CDR1 LNHNV, CDR2 YYDKDF (reference sequence). Trimming removed 0 bases at V and 1 base at J, with 9 bases between. The CDR3 extends over 16 amino acids. The CDR3 nucleotides read TGTGCCACCAGCAGAGATTTGGGATGGAACACCGGGGAGCTGTTTTTT. It specifies CATSRDLGWNTGELFF. The full variable domain, with the rest looked up from reference TRBV15 and TRBJ2-2, is DAMVIQNPRYQVTQFGKPVTLSCSQTLNHNVMYWYQQKSSQAPKLLFHYYDKDFNNEADTPDNFQSRRPNTSFCFLDIRSPGLGDTAMYLCATSRDLGWNTGELFFGEGSRLTVL.

This chain joins TRBV2 and TRBJ2-1; D is unclear. V dropped 1 base and J dropped 9 bases, with 7 bases sitting between them. The germline V gene encodes CDR1 SNHLY and CDR2 FYNNEI. This CDR3 has 12 amino acids. The CDR3: CASSEGSSEQFF. The CDR3 DNA reads as TGTGCCAGCAGTGAAGGAAGCTCTGAGCAGTTCTTC. The variable domain in full, with the rest retrieved from reference TRBV2 and TRBJ2-1, is EPEVTQTPSHQVTQMGQEVILRCVPISNHLYFYWYRQILGQKVEFLVSFYNNEISEKSEIFDDQFSVERPDGSNFTLKIRSTKLEDSAMYFCASSEGSSEQFFGPGTRLTVL.

V and J are TRBV18 and TRBJ2-7; 10 bases align to TRBD1. Looked up from germline, CDR1 is KGHSH and CDR2 is LQKENI. The CDR3 runs to 16 residues. V lost 3 bases, J lost 2 bases, and 7 bases stayed unmatched. CDR3 amino acids: CASSPTKGQGTYEQYF. The CDR3 DNA reads as TGTGCCAGCTCACCTACAAAGGGACAGGGGACCTACGAGCAGTACTTC. The full variable domain, in which reference TRBV18 and TRBJ2-7 provide the parts outside the CDR3, is NAGVMQNPRHLVRRRGQEARLRCSPMKGHSHVYWYRQLPEEGLKFMVYLQKENIIDESGMPKERFSAEFPKEGPSILRIQQVVRGDSAAYFCASSPTKGQGTYEQYFGPGTRLTVT.

This rearrangement joins TRBV11-3 to TRBJ2-7; weak D call: TRBD2 (6 bases). Germline CDR1 reads SGHNT; CDR2 reads YENEEA. This CDR3 spans 13 amino acids. Trimming left V 5 bases short and J 5 bases short, with 13 bases between. The CDR3 reads CASSPGGGHEQYF. CDR3 sequence (DNA): TGTGCCAGCAGCCCAGGTGGAGGGCACGAGCAGTACTTC.

This chain uses TRBV4-1 with TRBJ2-1; D remains ambiguous. This CDR3 has 13 amino acids. Looked up from germline, CDR1 is MGHRA and CDR2 is YSYEKL. Trimming took 2 bases from V and 6 from J, leaving 8 bases between them. In DNA, the CDR3 is TGCGCCAGCAGCCAACGCCAAGGCAATGAGCAGTTCTTC. It encodes CASSQRQGNEQFF.